A single sample gave rise to the 10 T cell receptor beta chains below, sequenced in a study of T cell responses to AZD1222 COVID-19 vaccine. Using immunoSEQ multiplex PCR, the repertoire was profiled, and TCRdb retains in-frame clones only, with some absent. The sample includes tens of thousands of clones, around nine tenths of them seen just once. Here the sequenced sample was peripheral blood, taken 28 days after the second AZD1222 dose. Receptor source: an adult who received the AZD1222 COVID-19 vaccine.

This chain links TRBV7-2 with TRBJ2-3, with a possible D match to TRBD2 (6 bases). The CDR3 covers 15 residues. The germline V and J ends were trimmed by 3 bases and 4 bases, with 14 bases remaining between them. Per germline, CDR1 SGHTA and CDR2 FQGNSA. CDR3 amino acids: CASSLTGAEADTQYF. The CDR3 DNA follows: TGTGCCAGCAGCTTGACGGGAGCGGAGGCAGATACGCAGTATTTT.

This chain joins TRBV18 and TRBJ2-7; 8 bases fit TRBD1. This CDR3 is built from 13 residues. V shed 6 bases, J shed 0 bases, and the junction held 1 base outside the gene matches. Per germline, CDR1 KGHSH and CDR2 LQKENI. This chain's CDR3 is CASSTGGSYEQYF. The DNA of the CDR3 is TGTGCCAGCTCTACAGGGGGCTCCTACGAGCAGTACTTC.

The V gene is TRBV2, the J gene TRBJ1-5, with TRBD1 identical over 8 bases. V was clipped by 6 bases and J by 9 bases; unmatched bases: 13. This CDR3 contains 15 residues. Germline CDR1 SNHLY, CDR2 FYNNEI. Written as DNA, the CDR3 is TGTGCCAGCAGCGCGGGACAGGCGGGGGTTTGGCCCCAGCATTTT. Translating gives CASSAGQAGVWPQHF.

This chain joins TRBV10-3 and TRBJ1-2, with a weak D call TRBD1 (6 bases). Germline lookup yields CDR1 ENHRY and CDR2 SYGVKD. CDR3 length: 15 amino acids. V dropped 0 bases and J dropped 6 bases, with 14 bases sitting between them. CDR3: CAISESTGRQDGYTF. CDR3 DNA: TGTGCCATCAGTGAGTCAACAGGGAGGCAGGATGGCTACACCTTC.

The J gene is TRBJ1-1, the V gene TRBV19, with a tentative D call TRBD1 (5 bases). This CDR3 has 15 residues. V was cut by 6 bases and J by 8 bases, with 22 bases left in between. In germline, CDR1 is LNHDA, CDR2 SQIVND (reference sequence). The CDR3 protein is CASSPGAAGKGEAFF. The DNA of the CDR3 is TGTGCCAGTAGCCCCGGGGCTGCTGGCAAGGGAGAAGCTTTCTTT.

This chain links TRBV27 with TRBJ1-1; the D gene is possibly TRBD1 (5 bases). This CDR3 has 14 amino acids. Trimming cost V 0 bases and J 6 bases, with 11 bases left between them. Germline assignment: CDR1 MNHEY and CDR2 SMNVEV (reference sequence). The CDR3 coding sequence is TGTGCCAGCAGTTTATCGGGGCGAGACGCTGAAGCTTTCTTT. As protein: CASSLSGRDAEAFF.

The chain uses TRBV3-1 (or the pseudogene TRBV3-2) and TRBJ2-5; 7 nucleotides agree with TRBD2. The CDR3 loop spans 15 amino acids. With 4 bases clipped from V and 5 bases from J, the junction kept 10 bases outside the gene matches. Per the germline V gene, CDR1 is LGHDT and CDR2 is YNNKEL (reference sequence). CDR3 DNA sequence: TGTGCCAGCAGCCCCGCCGGGGCTAGCGGTGAGACCCAGTACTTC. Amino acid sequence: CASSPAGASGETQYF.

The genes are TRBV6-4 and TRBJ2-3; D could derive from TRBD1 or TRBD2 (5 bases each). V was pared by 3 bases and J by 0 bases, with 7 bases between. The germline V gene has CDR1 MRHNA and CDR2 SNTAGT. This CDR3 region has 14 residues. The CDR3 DNA reads TGTGCCAGCAGTGAAAGGGACAGCACAGATACGCAGTATTTT. Its translation is CASSERDSTDTQYF.

The chain links TRBV6-4 to TRBJ1-6; 12 bases agree with TRBD1. The CDR3 has 15 amino acids. The V gene's germline CDR1 is MRHNA and CDR2 SNTAGT. The V gene end was trimmed by 6 bases and the J gene end by 10 bases; junction bases not matched to a gene: 7. As DNA, the CDR3 is TGTGCCAGCAGCGCCGGGACAGGGGGCAGGTCACCCCTCCACTTT. It specifies CASSAGTGGRSPLHF.

The V gene is TRBV14, the J gene TRBJ1-3; TRBD1 is a possible D gene (5 bases). This CDR3 has 15 residues. V dropped 0 bases and J dropped 4 bases, with 10 bases sitting between them. Germline V gene lookup returns CDR1 SGHDN and CDR2 FVKESK. The CDR3 DNA follows: TGTGCCAGCAGCCAAGAAACAGGCGGAGGAAACACCATATATTTT. This codes for CASSQETGGGNTIYF.